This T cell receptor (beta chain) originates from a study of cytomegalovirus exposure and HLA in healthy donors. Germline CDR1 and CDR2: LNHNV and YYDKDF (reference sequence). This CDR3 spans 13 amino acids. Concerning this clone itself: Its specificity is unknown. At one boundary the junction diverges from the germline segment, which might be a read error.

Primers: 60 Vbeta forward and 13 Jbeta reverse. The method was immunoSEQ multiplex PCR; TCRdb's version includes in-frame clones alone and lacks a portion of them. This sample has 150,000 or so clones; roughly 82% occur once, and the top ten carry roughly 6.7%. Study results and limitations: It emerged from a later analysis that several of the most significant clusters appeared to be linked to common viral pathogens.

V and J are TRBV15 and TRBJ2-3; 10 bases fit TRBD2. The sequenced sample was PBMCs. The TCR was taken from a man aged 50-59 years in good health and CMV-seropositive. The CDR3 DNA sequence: TGTGCCACCAGCAGGGACCCCGGGACTAGCGCAAATTTT. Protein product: CATSRDPGTSANF. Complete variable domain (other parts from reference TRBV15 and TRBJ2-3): DAMVIQNPRYQVTQFGKPVTLSCSQTLNHNVMYWYQQKSSQAPKLLFHYYDKDFNNEADTPDNFQSRRPNTSFCFLDIRSPGLGDTAMYLCATSRDPGTSANFGPGTRLTVL.